Each of the 11 T cell receptor beta chains below was sequenced from the same sample in a study of T cells in Graves' hyperthyroidism and ophthalmopathy. TCR beta CDR3 region amplification was performed from RNA transcripts. With the HTBI primer set, the TCR CDR3 went through a first round of RT-PCR. Using its own MiXCR run on the multiplex PCR reads, TCRdb lists one record per CDR3 protein. Here the sample spans 340,000 or so distinct CDR3 sequences, 15% to 20% being singletons. The sequenced sample consisted of blood. The receptor set was obtained from a woman aged 45 to 65 with Graves' hyperthyroidism.

The chain uses TRBV19 and TRBJ2-1, with 7 bases that match TRBD1. The CDR3 extends over 15 amino acids. The ends lost 7 bases at V and 1 base at J; junction bases unmatched: 7. Germline V CDR1 and CDR2: LNHDA, SQIVND (reference sequence). This CDR3 reads CASTWTGPSYNEQFF. The DNA for the CDR3 is TGTGCCAGTACCTGGACAGGCCCTTCCTACAATGAGCAGTTCTTC.

This clonotype was counted at least ten times. This chain links TRBV18 with TRBJ1-1, with 7 bases fitting TRBD1. V shed 0 bases and J 3 bases; nucleotides not matched to a gene: 4. Germline lookup yields CDR1 KGHSH and CDR2 LQKENI. This CDR3 comprises 15 residues. The CDR3 sequence is CASSPPPGGYTEAFF. In nucleotides, the CDR3 is TGTGCCAGCTCACCACCCCCAGGGGGGTACACTGAAGCTTTCTTT.

This clonotype was detected many times. The rearrangement uses TRBV12-3 or TRBV12-4 and TRBJ1-1, with a tentative D call TRBD1 (5 bases). The CDR3 length is 14 residues. V shed 5 bases and J shed 0 bases, with 10 bases lying between them. The CDR3 DNA is TGTGCCAGCAGTCCAGACAGCCTGAACACTGAAGCTTTCTTT. Translated: CASSPDSLNTEAFF.

This clonotype was seen at least ten times. The V and J genes are TRBV27 and TRBJ1-4, with D perhaps matching TRBD1 (5 bases). The CDR3 length is 16 residues. The germline V and J ends were trimmed by 3 bases and 0 bases, with 11 bases remaining between them. Germline values: CDR1 MNHEY, CDR2 SMNVEV (reference sequence). The CDR3 nucleotides read TGTGCCAGCAGTTTTCAGGGCCTTGCAACTAATGAAAAACTGTTTTTT. It is translated as CASSFQGLATNEKLFF.

This clonotype was picked up a small number of times. This chain joins TRBV6-1 and TRBJ2-2, with 8 positions matching TRBD2. The CDR3 spans 15 residues. Looked up from germline, CDR1 is MNHNS and CDR2 is SASEGT. Trimming at V came to 6 bases and at J to 0 bases, leaving 3 bases not matched to a gene. CDR3 nucleotides: TGTGCCAGCAGACGGGGACTAGCGAACACCGGGGAGCTGTTTTTT. Amino acids: CASRRGLANTGELFF.

This clonotype came up many times. This chain links TRBV11-2 with TRBJ2-5; 10 bases match TRBD2. CDR1 is SGHAT and CDR2 is FQNNGV in the germline V gene. Germline trimming cut 1 base from V and 2 bases from J; bases unmatched to any gene: 7. The CDR3 is 17 amino acids. The DNA of the CDR3 is TGTGCCAGCAGCTTAGGGCTAGCGGGAGAAGGGCAAGAGACCCAGTACTTC. This sequence encodes CASSLGLAGEGQETQYF.

This clonotype was counted between two and nine times. V and J are TRBV11-2 and TRBJ2-7; no clear D. The V end lost 5 bases, the J end lost 0 bases, and 14 bases lay between the germline ends. Per the germline V gene, CDR1 is SGHAT and CDR2 is FQNNGV. This CDR3 is built from 15 residues. This CDR3 reads CASSERIGRSYEQYV. CDR3 DNA: TGTGCCAGCAGCGAAAGGATAGGGCGCTCCTACGAGCAGTACGTC.

This clonotype was observed a handful of times. The rearrangement joins TRBV5-8 to TRBJ1-1; D remains unclear. CDR1 is SGHTS and CDR2 is YDEGEE in the germline V gene. The CDR3 totals 12 residues. The V gene lost 3 bases and the J gene lost 11 bases, with 14 bases spanning the gap. The CDR3 nucleotides are TGTGCCAGCAGCTATACGGTGAAGCCCGCTTTCTTT. Protein sequence: CASSYTVKPAFF. Filled out from reference TRBV5-8 and TRBJ1-1, the complete variable domain reads EAGVTQSPTHLIKTRGQQATLRCSPISGHTSVYWYQQALGLGLQFLLWYDEGEERNRGNFPPRFSGRQFPNYSSELNVNALELEDSALYLCASSYTVKPAFFGQGTRLTVV.

The chain uses TRBV7-9 and TRBJ2-1, with 7 nucleotides matching TRBD1. The trim removed 5 bases at V and 7 bases at J, leaving 8 bases unmatched. The CDR3 spans 14 residues. The germline V gene encodes CDR1 SEHNR and CDR2 FQNEAQ (reference sequence). Written as DNA, the CDR3 is TGTGCCAGCAGCCCCCCGACAGGGCAAAATGAGCAGTTCTTC. Its translation is CASSPPTGQNEQFF.

With respect to this clonotype: This clone may be a read error of a much larger clone one base away. The chain has TRBV7-9 and TRBJ2-3; 10 nucleotides match TRBD2. Germline trimming cut 5 bases from V and 7 bases from J; bases unmatched to any gene: 15. The CDR3 covers 17 residues. Germline values: CDR1 SEHNR, CDR2 FQNEAQ (reference sequence). The DNA of the CDR3 is TGTGCCAGCAGCCCATTCACCCTAGCGGGAGTAATAAATACGCAGTATTTT. It codes for CASSPFTLAGVINTQYF.

This clonotype occurred many times. The chain employs TRBV3-1 and TRBJ2-7; D assignment may be TRBD1 or TRBD2 (5 bases each). CDR1 and CDR2 (germline): LGHDT, YNNKEL (reference sequence). The CDR3 length is 14 residues. Trimming stripped 4 bases from V and 2 bases from J, with 12 bases between. CDR3: CASSPGTSPYEQYV. Written as DNA, the CDR3 is TGTGCCAGCAGCCCCGGGACCTCTCCCTACGAGCAGTACGTC.